The T cell receptor (beta chain) described here comes from a study of T cell responses to AZD1222 COVID-19 vaccine. Trimming removed 6 bases from V and 8 bases from J; junction bases left unmatched: 19. CDR3 length: 17 residues. Germline lookup yields CDR1 MNHEY and CDR2 SVGEGT. Clones were sequenced by immunoSEQ multiplex PCR, and TCRdb holds only the in-frame ones, with some missing. The sample carries more than 85,000 clones, 88% recorded once. Material: peripheral blood, obtained on day 0 of MenACWY control vaccination. This clonotype originated in an adult in good health. This sequence joins TRBV6-2 or TRBV6-3 and TRBJ1-1, with 9 bases that match TRBD1. Here the CDR3 DNA reads TGTGCCAGCAGACCTTCCAAGGGGACAGGGAAGCAGAAAGAAGCTTTCTTT. Residues: CASRPSKGTGKQKEAFF.